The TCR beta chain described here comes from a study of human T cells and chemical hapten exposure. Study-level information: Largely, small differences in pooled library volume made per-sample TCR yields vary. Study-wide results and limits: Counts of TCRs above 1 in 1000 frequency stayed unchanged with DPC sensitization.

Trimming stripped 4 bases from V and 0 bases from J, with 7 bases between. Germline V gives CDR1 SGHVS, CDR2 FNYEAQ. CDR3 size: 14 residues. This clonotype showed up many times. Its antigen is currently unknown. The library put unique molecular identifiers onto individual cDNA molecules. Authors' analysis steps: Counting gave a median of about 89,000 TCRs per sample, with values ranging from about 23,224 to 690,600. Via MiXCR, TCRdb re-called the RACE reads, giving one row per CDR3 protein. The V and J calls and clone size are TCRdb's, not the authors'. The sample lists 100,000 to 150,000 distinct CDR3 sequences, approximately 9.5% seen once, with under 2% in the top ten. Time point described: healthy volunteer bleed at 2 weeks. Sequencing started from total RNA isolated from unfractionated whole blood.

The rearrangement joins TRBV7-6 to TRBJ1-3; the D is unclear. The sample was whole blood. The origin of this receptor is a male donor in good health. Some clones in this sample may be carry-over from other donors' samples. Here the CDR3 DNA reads TGTGCCAGCAGCTCAAGGTACTCTGGAAACACCATATATTTT. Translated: CASSSRYSGNTIYF.